The clone carrying this T cell receptor beta chain has a count of ten or more. The antigen is not known. The data are from a study of neurological immune-mediated disorders. 5'RACE with 10-nucleotide random UMIs generated the cDNA. From 15-18 subjects, every sequencing run obtained over 190 million TCR-beta sequences. MiXCR, applied by TCRdb to the 5' RACE reads, yields one record per CDR3 protein. The sample holds about 30,000 distinct CDR3 sequences, 9% to 14% seen once. The CDR3 is 17 residues long. Trimming removed 5 bases from V and 4 bases from J, with 23 bases in between. Germline values: CDR1 DFQATT, CDR2 SNEGSKA (reference sequence). General study results and limits: The study found no CDR3 amino acid sequences shared by expanded clones across subjects, suggesting private repertoires in all groups.

V and J are TRBV20-1 and TRBJ1-4; maybe TRBD1 (5 bases). What was sequenced was PBMCs. The TCR was taken from a woman in her sixties or seventies in good health. CDR3 nucleotide sequence: TGCAGTGCTCAATCCGGGTCCCCTTCAGGGTATAATGAAAAACTGTTTTTT. This translates into CSAQSGSPSGYNEKLFF.